These 9 T cell receptor beta chains came from one sample sequenced in a study of OX40 agonist ivuxolimab in advanced cancers. The repertoire was sequenced with immunoSEQ multiplex PCR; TCRdb's copy has only in-frame clones and lacks some. The sample has approximately 52,000 clones; approximately 94% are singletons. This material consisted of CD4+ or CD8+ T cells sorted from blood, taken in a trial of the OX40 agonist ivuxolimab. These receptors were collected from an adult with an advanced solid tumor such as melanoma, head and neck, liver or kidney cancer.

This chain joins TRBV9 and TRBJ1-2; D possibly corresponds to TRBD1 (6 bases). V gave up 1 base and J gave up 4 bases, with 20 bases separating them. Germline-derived CDR1 and CDR2 are SGDLS and YYNGEE. CDR3 length: 17 amino acids. CDR3 amino acids: CASSVSHRQVFGYGYTF. Written as DNA, the CDR3 is TGTGCCAGCAGCGTATCTCACCGACAGGTTTTCGGCTATGGCTACACCTTC.

This chain links TRBV27 with TRBJ2-7; D may be TRBD1 (5 bases). Germline CDR1 MNHEY, CDR2 SMNVEV (reference sequence). Trimming took 2 bases from V and 4 from J, leaving 9 bases between them. The CDR3 is 13 amino acids. DNA of the CDR3: TGTGCCAGCAGTTTAGGCCGACAGTACGAGCAGTACTTC. This codes for CASSLGRQYEQYF.

The gene calls are TRBV30 and TRBJ2-7; a possible D gene is TRBD1 (5 bases). The V gene lost 0 bases and the J gene lost 5 bases, with 11 bases spanning the gap. CDR3 length equals 13 residues. In germline, CDR1 is GTSNPN, CDR2 SVGIG (reference sequence). The CDR3 region is CAWSVQVHNEQYF. The CDR3 DNA follows: TGTGCCTGGAGTGTACAGGTCCACAACGAGCAGTACTTC.

The chain is built from TRBV11-2 and TRBJ2-7, with TRBD1 matching 9 bases. Looked up from germline, CDR1 is SGHAT and CDR2 is FQNNGV. The CDR3 covers 13 residues. After removal of 4 bases from V and 3 bases from J, the junction contained 1 base not matched to a gene. The CDR3: CASSWTGVYEQYF. CDR3 coding DNA: TGTGCCAGCAGCTGGACAGGGGTCTACGAGCAGTACTTC.

This chain uses TRBV15 with TRBJ2-1; either TRBD1 or TRBD2 may fit D (6 bases each). Germline CDR1 and CDR2: LNHNV and YYDKDF (reference sequence). CDR3 length: 18 residues. Trimming removed 5 bases at V and 3 bases at J, with 23 bases between. The CDR3 region is CATSDGHITGRDYNEQFF. CDR3 nucleotides: TGTGCCACCAGCGACGGCCACATCACAGGGCGGGACTACAATGAGCAGTTCTTC.

The chain recombines TRBV4-1 with TRBJ2-7; D call uncertain. Trimming removed 1 base at V and 2 bases at J, with 9 bases between. Germline V gives CDR1 MGHRA, CDR2 YSYEKL. The CDR3 sequence is 14 residues long. The CDR3 DNA is TGCGCCAGCAGCCAAGGGACGGGCCCCTACGAGCAGTACTTC. Residues: CASSQGTGPYEQYF.

The chain carries TRBV11-2 and TRBJ2-5, with no clear D. Germline V CDR1 and CDR2: SGHAT, FQNNGV. The CDR3 spans 14 residues. The V gene lost 6 bases and the J gene lost 0 bases, with 11 bases spanning the gap. CDR3 protein: CASRDQWYQETQYF. As DNA, the CDR3 is TGTGCCAGCAGGGACCAATGGTACCAAGAGACCCAGTACTTC.

The chain recombines TRBV6-5 with TRBJ1-2; D not certain. The CDR3 is made up of 14 amino acids. Germline CDR1 is MNHEY and CDR2 is SVGAGI. Trimming took off 0 bases at V and 2 bases at J, with 7 bases between the two ends. The CDR3 DNA reads as TGTGCCAGCAGTTACTCGACCGGGAACTATGGCTACACCTTC. This gives the protein CASSYSTGNYGYTF.

The chain joins TRBV28 to TRBJ1-5; TRBD1 is a possible D gene (5 bases). V lost 4 bases and J 0 bases, leaving 7 bases between the germline ends. The CDR3 covers 14 residues. Germline CDR1 MDHEN, CDR2 SYDVKM. The CDR3 nucleotides read TGTGCCAGCAGTTCAGGGTATAGCAATCAGCCCCAGCATTTT. This translates into CASSSGYSNQPQHF.